The next 2 T cell receptor beta chains were all read from a single sample in a study of human CD8 memory T cell subsets. UMI-labeled 5' RACE generated the TCR beta libraries. Following a re-call of the 5' RACE reads, TCRdb has one entry per CDR3 protein and lacks DNA. Recorded for this sample: approximately 7,800 distinct CDR3 sequences. Sequencing input: CD8+ T cells from PBMCs. The receptors here all came from a human donor in good health.

This clonotype is deemed medium-sized by its frequency. This chain uses TRBV29-1 with TRBJ1-1; the D gene TCRdb calls, TRBD1, cannot be checked with no DNA. CDR1 and CDR2 from the germline V gene are SQVTM and ANQGSEA. The CDR3 is 14 amino acids. CDR3 residues: CSVEGQNPNTEAFF.

The chain recombines TRBV10-3 with TRBJ2-7; TCRdb outputs TRBD2, but without DNA this stays unchecked. Looked up from germline, CDR1 is ENHRY and CDR2 is SYGVKD. The CDR3 runs 13 residues. The CDR3 sequence is CAATTSGSYEQYF.